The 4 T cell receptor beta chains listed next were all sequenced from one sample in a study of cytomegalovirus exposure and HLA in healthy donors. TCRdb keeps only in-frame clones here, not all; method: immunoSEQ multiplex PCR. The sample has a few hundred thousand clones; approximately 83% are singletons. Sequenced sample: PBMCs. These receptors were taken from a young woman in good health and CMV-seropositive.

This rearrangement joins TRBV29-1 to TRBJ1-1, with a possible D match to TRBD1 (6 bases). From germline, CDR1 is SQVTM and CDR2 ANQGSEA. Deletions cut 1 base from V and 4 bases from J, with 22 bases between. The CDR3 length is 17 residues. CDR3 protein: CSVEGRRRTGAGTEAFF. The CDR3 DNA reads TGCAGCGTTGAAGGCCGGCGTAGGACGGGGGCTGGCACTGAAGCTTTCTTT. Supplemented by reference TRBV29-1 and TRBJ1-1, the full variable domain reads SAVISQKPSRDICQRGTSLTIQCQVDSQVTMMFWYRQQPGQSLTLIATANQGSEATYESGFVIDKFPISRPNLTFSTLTVSNMSPEDSSIYLCSVEGRRRTGAGTEAFFGQGTRLTVV.

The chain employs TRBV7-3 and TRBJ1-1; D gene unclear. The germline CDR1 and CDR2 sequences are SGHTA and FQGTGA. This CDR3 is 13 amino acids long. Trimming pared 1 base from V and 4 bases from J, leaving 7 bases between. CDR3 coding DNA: TGTGCCAGCAGCTTAAGTGAGGGCACTGAAGCTTTCTTT. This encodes CASSLSEGTEAFF.

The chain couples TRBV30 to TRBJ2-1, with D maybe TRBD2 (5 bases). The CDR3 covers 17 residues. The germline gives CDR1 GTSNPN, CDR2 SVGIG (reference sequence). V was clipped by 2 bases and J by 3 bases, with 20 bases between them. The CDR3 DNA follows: TGTGCCTGGAGTTTCCCCAATGTGAGGGCCGTCTACAATGAGCAGTTCTTC. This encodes CAWSFPNVRAVYNEQFF.

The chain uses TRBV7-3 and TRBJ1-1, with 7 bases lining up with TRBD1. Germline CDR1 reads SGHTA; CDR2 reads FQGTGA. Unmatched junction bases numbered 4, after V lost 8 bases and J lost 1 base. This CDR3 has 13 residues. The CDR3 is CASGDSRNTEAFF. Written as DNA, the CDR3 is TGTGCCAGCGGGGACAGCCGGAACACTGAAGCTTTCTTT. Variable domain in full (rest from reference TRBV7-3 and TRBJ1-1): GAGVSQTPSNKVTEKGKYVELRCDPISGHTALYWYRQSLGQGPEFLIYFQGTGAADDSGLPNDRFFAVRPEGSVSTLKIQRTERGDSAVYLCASGDSRNTEAFFGQGTRLTVV.